Below are 31 T cell receptor beta chains sequenced from a single sample in a study of blood T cell repertoires in COVID-19. Clones were sequenced by immunoSEQ multiplex PCR, and TCRdb holds only the in-frame ones, with some missing. The repertoire consists of around 50,000 clones, with 70% to 90% occurring once and the leading ten covering roughly 5%. Material for sequencing was peripheral blood. The source of these receptors is a human donor in a cohort sampled during active COVID-19.

This chain connects TRBV18 to TRBJ1-1; D uncertain. Trimming removed 6 bases from V and 6 bases from J, with 14 bases in between. The CDR3 length is 13 residues. Germline CDR1 and CDR2: KGHSH and LQKENI. The CDR3 DNA follows: TGTGCCAGCTCCGGGAAGGGAAGGGCTGAAGCTTTCTTT. The encoded protein is CASSGKGRAEAFF.

This clone occurred a few times. This chain joins TRBV7-2 and TRBJ2-7, with TRBD1 as a possible D gene (5 bases). Germline assignment: CDR1 SGHTA and CDR2 FQGNSA. The CDR3 is made up of 12 amino acids. V gave up 3 bases and J gave up 6 bases, with 9 bases separating them. The CDR3 is CASSFRAGEQYF. CDR3 DNA: TGTGCCAGCAGCTTCAGGGCAGGCGAGCAGTACTTC.

The chain joins TRBV7-9 to TRBJ1-5; D might be TRBD1 (5 bases). Trimming pared 8 bases from V and 5 bases from J, leaving 22 bases between. The germline V gene encodes CDR1 SEHNR and CDR2 FQNEAQ (reference sequence). This CDR3 has 16 amino acids. CDR3 sequence (DNA): TGTGCCAGCCAACCGGACCATTCCAGGGAAGATCAGCCCCAGCATTTT. Its protein product is CASQPDHSREDQPQHF.

This clone was recorded a few times. The CDR3 sequence: CASTPVRGNQPQHF. The CDR3 DNA follows: TGTGCCAGCACCCCGGTGAGGGGGAATCAGCCCCAGCATTTT. V usage is TRBV6-5 and J usage is TRBJ1-5; a weak D match, TRBD1 (6 bases). V was pared by 7 bases and J by 4 bases, with 14 bases between. CDR3 size: 14 residues. Germline V gene lookup returns CDR1 MNHEY and CDR2 SVGAGI.

J is TRBJ2-1 and V is TRBV3-1 (or the pseudogene TRBV3-2); 16 bases line up with TRBD2. The J segment lost 7 bases and the V segment lost 4 bases, leaving 4 bases of the junction unmatched. The CDR3 is 16 amino acids. The germline V gene encodes CDR1 LGHDT and CDR2 YNNKEL (reference sequence). The CDR3 loop is CASSPGLAGGLNEQFF. The DNA of the CDR3 is TGTGCCAGCAGCCCGGGACTAGCGGGGGGGCTAAATGAGCAGTTCTTC.

This chain links TRBV19 with TRBJ2-3; TRBD1 matches at 9 bases. The CDR3 length is 14 residues. Trimming took 11 bases from V and 4 from J; bases not matched to a gene: 10. Germline lookup yields CDR1 LNHDA and CDR2 SQIVND (reference sequence). The CDR3 DNA follows: TGTGCCGGGTCCGGGACAGGGCACGCAGATACGCAGTATTTT. Protein: CAGSGTGHADTQYF.

This rearrangement joins TRBV7-2 to TRBJ1-1, with D maybe TRBD1 (5 bases). CDR3 length equals 13 residues. The germline V and J ends were trimmed by 6 bases and 1 base, with 9 bases remaining between them. Germline assignment: CDR1 SGHTA and CDR2 FQGNSA. The CDR3, as DNA: TGTGCCAGCAGGGATACAGGGAACACTGAAGCTTTCTTT. As protein: CASRDTGNTEAFF.

This rearrangement joins TRBV5-1 to TRBJ2-2, with 8 bases identical to TRBD1. Germline V lookup: CDR1 SGHRS, CDR2 YFSETQ. The V segment lost 4 bases and the J segment 1 base; nucleotides outside the gene matches: 6. This CDR3 has 16 amino acids. CDR3 in amino acids: CASSLGGTGNTGELFF. The CDR3 nucleotides are TGCGCCAGCAGCCTGGGCGGGACAGGGAACACCGGGGAGCTGTTTTTT.

The chain links TRBV18 to TRBJ2-1; TRBD2 is a possible D gene (6 bases). Germline CDR1 KGHSH, CDR2 LQKENI. V dropped 3 bases and J dropped 8 bases, with 17 bases sitting between them. This CDR3 spans 15 amino acids. This CDR3 reads CASSPPGRGSDEQFF. The CDR3 nucleotides read TGTGCCAGCTCACCCCCGGGACGGGGGTCCGATGAGCAGTTCTTC.

The rearrangement uses TRBV30 and TRBJ2-3; TRBD2 agrees at 7 bases. The CDR3 totals 15 residues. CDR1 GTSNPN and CDR2 SVGIG come from the germline V gene (reference sequence). V dropped 2 bases and J dropped 1; count of bases not matched to a gene: 6. CDR3 region: CAWSSMGGGTDTQYF. DNA of the CDR3: TGTGCCTGGAGTTCAATGGGGGGGGGCACAGATACGCAGTATTTT.

The CDR3 DNA reads as TGTGCCAGCAGTTACAGGGTGGACAGGGTAAATTCACCCCTCCACTTT. Translated: CASSYRVDRVNSPLHF. The V call is TRBV6-2 or TRBV6-3, the J call TRBJ1-6, with TRBD1 matching over 8 bases. The V gene's germline CDR1 is MNHEY and CDR2 SVGEGT. The CDR3 sequence is 16 residues long. V shed 2 bases and J 7 bases; nucleotides not matched to a gene: 7.

For the CDR3, the DNA is TGTGCCAGCAGTTCGACAGACAAGCGGGGCTATGGCTACACCTTC. Residues: CASSSTDKRGYGYTF. V and J are TRBV6-5 and TRBJ1-2; possibly TRBD1 for D (5 bases). Trimming took off 4 bases at V and 4 bases at J, with 16 bases between the two ends. This CDR3 has 15 residues. The germline CDR1 and CDR2 sequences are MNHEY and SVGAGI.

CDR3 in amino acids: CASSKGTGNYGYTF. As DNA, the CDR3 is TGTGCCAGCTCGAAGGGGACAGGGAACTATGGCTACACCTTC. The J gene is TRBJ1-2, the V gene TRBV2, with 9 bases that match TRBD1. Trimming removed 8 bases from V and 2 bases from J; junction bases left unmatched: 6. CDR1 is SNHLY, CDR2 FYNNEI, per germline. The CDR3 has 14 residues.

The J gene is TRBJ1-1, the V gene TRBV4-1; no clear D. From germline, CDR1 is MGHRA and CDR2 YSYEKL. Trimming took 4 bases from V and 3 from J, leaving 24 bases between them. The CDR3 contains 18 residues. Here the CDR3 reads CASSPDFWEKVEDTEAFF. In nucleotides, the CDR3 is TGCGCCAGCAGCCCGGATTTCTGGGAGAAGGTTGAGGACACTGAAGCTTTCTTT.

This chain connects TRBV6-4 to TRBJ1-3; D gene unclear. The CDR3 consists of 16 residues. The V end was cut by 4 bases, the J end by 3 bases, with 16 bases between. CDR1 is MRHNA, CDR2 SNTAGT, per germline. This CDR3 is CASSASQTGNGNTIYF. The CDR3 DNA sequence: TGTGCCAGCAGTGCCTCTCAAACGGGGAATGGAAACACCATATATTTT.

The chain is built from TRBV4-3 and TRBJ1-4; D remains unclear. From germline, CDR1 is LGHNA and CDR2 YSLEER. CDR3 length equals 16 residues. V was pared by 1 base and J by 0 bases, with 9 bases between. The CDR3 nucleotides read TGCGCCAGCAGCCAAGCAGGAGGCACAACTAATGAAAAACTGTTTTTT. This encodes CASSQAGGTTNEKLFF.

The rearrangement joins TRBV9 to TRBJ2-6; D possibly corresponds to TRBD1 (5 bases). The CDR3 totals 15 residues. The V gene's germline CDR1 is SGDLS and CDR2 YYNGEE. Between the trimmed V and J ends, which lost 0 bases and 2 bases, there was a span of 6 bases. In DNA, the CDR3 is TGTGCCAGCAGCGTAGAGGGGACTGGGGCCAACGTCCTGACTTTC. As protein: CASSVEGTGANVLTF. The full variable domain, completed using reference TRBV9 and TRBJ2-6, is DSGVTQTPKHLITATGQRVTLRCSPRSGDLSVYWYQQSLDQGLQFLIQYYNGEERAKGNILERFSAQQFPDLHSELNLSSLELGDSALYFCASSVEGTGANVLTFGAGSRLTVL.

The rearrangement joins TRBV4-1 to TRBJ1-1, with D tentatively TRBD1 (6 bases). CDR3 length: 15 residues. V dropped 0 bases and J dropped 6 bases, with 14 bases sitting between them. CDR1 is MGHRA, CDR2 YSYEKL, per germline. The CDR3 region has the DNA TGCGCCAGCAGCCAAGATGCAGGGGTGGGATCTGAAGCTTTCTTT. Translated: CASSQDAGVGSEAFF.

This rearrangement joins TRBV6-1 to TRBJ1-2, with 8 bases aligning to TRBD1. Germline V lookup: CDR1 MNHNS, CDR2 SASEGT. Trimming cost V 4 bases and J 6 bases; bases outside gene matches: 16. The CDR3 is made up of 17 amino acids. The CDR3 coding sequence is TGTGCCAGCAGTGGGCAGACCGGGACAGGTTGGGTTCATGGCTACACCTTC. Residues: CASSGQTGTGWVHGYTF.

This clone was observed a handful of times. The chain has TRBV7-9 and TRBJ1-5, with 8 nucleotides matching TRBD1. The germline CDR1 and CDR2 sequences are SEHNR and FQNEAQ (reference sequence). CDR3 length equals 15 residues. Trimming cost V 4 bases and J 5 bases; bases outside gene matches: 7. The CDR3 DNA is TGTGCCAGCAGCTCCGCCTCGACAGGGGATCAGCCCCAGCATTTT. Protein sequence: CASSSASTGDQPQHF.

In its sample, this clone was seen once. V and J are TRBV7-7 and TRBJ1-4; a possible D gene is TRBD1 (6 bases). Germline V lookup: CDR1 SSHAT, CDR2 FNYEAQ (reference sequence). There are 15 residues in the CDR3. V gave up 5 bases and J gave up 3 bases, with 13 bases separating them. DNA for the CDR3: TGTGCCAGCAGCCAGCTAGGGGGTCCTAATGAAAAACTGTTTTTT. Protein sequence: CASSQLGGPNEKLFF.

The chain recombines TRBV5-4 with TRBJ1-2; D is undetermined. CDR1 and CDR2 (germline): SGHNT, YYREEE (reference sequence). The CDR3 consists of 15 residues. The ends were cut back, 0 bases at V and 4 bases at J, with 13 bases in the middle. Here the CDR3 DNA reads TGTGCCAGCAGCTTGGCATACGCGACTTTCTATGGCTACACCTTC. This codes for CASSLAYATFYGYTF. The whole variable domain, remainder taken from reference TRBV5-4 and TRBJ1-2, is ETGVTQSPTHLIKTRGQQVTLRCSSQSGHNTVSWYQQALGQGPQFIFQYYREEENGRGNFPPRFSGLQFPNYSSELNVNALELDDSALYLCASSLAYATFYGYTFGSGTRLTVV.

The rearrangement joins TRBV28 to TRBJ2-7, with a possible D match to TRBD1 (6 bases). Germline V gives CDR1 MDHEN, CDR2 SYDVKM. This CDR3 region has 13 residues. The ends were cut back, 7 bases at V and 2 bases at J, with 12 bases in the middle. CDR3 in DNA: TGTGCCAGCATCGCACAGGGTCCCTACGAGCAGTACTTC. It yields the protein CASIAQGPYEQYF.

The CDR3 nucleotides read TGTGCCAGCAGTGAAGGGACAGGGTACGAGCAGTACTTC. Its protein product is CASSEGTGYEQYF. The gene calls are TRBV25-1 and TRBJ2-7, with TRBD1 identical over 9 bases. Germline trimming cut 2 bases from V and 4 bases from J; bases unmatched to any gene: 0. Per germline, CDR1 MGHDK and CDR2 SYGVNS. This CDR3 region has 13 residues.

The CDR3 loop is CASQEAGGLFYEQYF. The CDR3 coding sequence is TGCGCCAGTCAGGAGGCGGGGGGACTCTTCTACGAGCAGTACTTC. This rearrangement joins TRBV5-1 to TRBJ2-7, with 8 bases lining up with TRBD2. Germline assignment: CDR1 SGHRS and CDR2 YFSETQ. Trimming removed 8 bases from V and 3 bases from J; junction bases left unmatched: 13. The CDR3 sequence is 15 residues long.

V and J are TRBV11-2 and TRBJ2-7, with no clear D. The germline V gene has CDR1 SGHAT and CDR2 FQNNGV. Trimming shortened V by 4 bases and J by 3 bases, and 10 bases separated the two germline ends. The CDR3 consists of 13 residues. CDR3 bases: TGTGCCAGCAGCTCTAGACCGCTCTACGAGCAGTACTTC. Amino acid sequence: CASSSRPLYEQYF.

Comment on this clone: At one end the junction does not follow the germline gene, possibly because of a read error. The chain uses TRBV3-1 (or the pseudogene TRBV3-2) and TRBJ1-5; 9 positions match TRBD1. Germline CDR1 LGHDT, CDR2 YNNKEL (reference sequence). The CDR3 is 15 residues long. The CDR3 DNA is TGCTACGTAACAGGGGGCATATCCAGCAATCAGCCCCAGCATTTT. Its protein is CYVTGGISSNQPQHF.

To note about this clone: At the DNA level, this CDR3 is encoded by other sequences in the same sample as well. This rearrangement joins TRBV14 to TRBJ1-1; the D is unclear. Germline-derived CDR1 and CDR2 are SGHDN and FVKESK. The CDR3 length is 14 residues. Deletions cut 1 base from V and 0 bases from J, with 6 bases between. The CDR3 reads CASSQAGMNTEAFF. DNA for the CDR3: TGTGCCAGCAGCCAAGCCGGGATGAACACTGAAGCTTTCTTT.

CDR3 residues: CASVNRAVTEAFF. The CDR3 DNA reads as TGTGCCAGCGTAAACAGGGCAGTGACTGAAGCTTTCTTT. The V and J genes are TRBV6-5 and TRBJ1-1; D perhaps matches TRBD1 (6 bases). Germline V CDR1 and CDR2: MNHEY, SVGAGI. The CDR3 is 13 amino acids. V lost 8 bases and J 5 bases, leaving 15 bases between the germline ends.

This chain connects TRBV29-1 to TRBJ1-1, with TRBD1 matching 7 bases. This CDR3 has 12 amino acids. V shed 5 bases and J 4 bases; nucleotides not matched to a gene: 4. The germline V gene encodes CDR1 SQVTM and CDR2 ANQGSEA. The CDR3 nucleotides are TGCAGCGTTACAGGGGAGGTCACTGAAGCTTTCTTT. It codes for CSVTGEVTEAFF.

The rearrangement uses TRBV7-2 and TRBJ1-1, with D possibly matching TRBD1 (6 bases). The CDR3 has 14 residues. V shed 6 bases and J shed 2 bases, with 13 bases lying between them. Germline values: CDR1 SGHTA, CDR2 FQGNSA. The CDR3 sequence is CASRPGQINTEAFF. The CDR3 DNA follows: TGTGCCAGCAGACCCGGACAGATAAACACTGAAGCTTTCTTT.